This T cell receptor beta chain is drawn from a study of blood T cell repertoires in COVID-19 (dated by TCRdb to the early 2020s). At the level of the whole study: Samples covering the acute and convalescent phases of COVID-19 were provided by collaborators in the United States, Italy and Spain. Samples were obtained from the ongoing ImmuneRACE study (first 160 participants) and from about 1,300 subjects provided by 6 global collaborators. The prospective study material was composed of cDNA or gDNA derived from T cells, B-cell-depleted T cells, or PBMCs. Where available, HLA class I and class II types were obtained from metadata supplied by the sample provider rather than from assay-based typing. The repertoires were made available in a free public database intended to serve as a resource for research on the immune response to SARS-CoV-2. Sample metadata almost always included a de-identified subject ID, COVID-19 status, age in years and sex. The dataset comprised deeply sampled blood TCRbeta repertoires from subjects exposed to, actively infected with, or recovered from COVID-19. Study-level results and caveats: The quantity of clinical and demographic metadata differed by source and by participant and was supplied without curation.

Based on the germline V gene (reference sequence), the CDR1 and CDR2 sequences are LNHNV and YYDKDF. Cut back by 2 bases and 5 bases, the V and J ends lie 9 bases apart. The CDR3 holds 13 amino acids from the cysteine to the phenylalanine. Only the CDR3 DNA stays, 39 bases, in frame from base 1. TCRbeta CDR3 regions were amplified from genomic DNA using the immunoSEQ Assay, a bias-controlled multiplex PCR. Per the authors' processing: Within the assay, amplification of reference gene primers was used to estimate how many nucleated cells each sample contained. To quantify the absolute abundance of each unique TCRbeta CDR3 rearrangement, sequence reads were collapsed and filtered. For each sample, productive Simpson clonality was calculated as the square root of Simpson's diversity index over productive rearrangements. TCRdb retrieved this table from immuneACCESS and kept in-frame rearrangements only. Not all clones are present; in checked studies, unresolved V genes account for under half, and no reason is known for the remainder. That table supplies the V and J calls and clone size; D and trimming were determined from the DNA. The sample records about 160,000 clones, approximately 84% of which are singletons. Around 5.1% of the sample lies in the top ten.

Enrolling through a virtual design, the prospective study's participants ranged in age from roughly 18 to 89 years and lived across more than 20 United States geographic areas. In the prospective study, participants were assigned to cohorts based on the clinical history participants reported in a screening survey and a study questionnaire. Mobile phlebotomists in the prospective study collected whole blood, serum and a nasopharyngeal or oropharyngeal swab from every participant. Additional blood draws and questionnaires over an approximately two-month period could optionally be provided by prospective study participants. Prospective study blood samples were shipped either frozen or at room temperature before DNA extraction. About this clone itself: Its antigen target is currently unknown. There are no base qualities to consult, and no much larger clone falls within one base. The same CDR3 is also encoded by other DNA sequences in this sample.

The sequence is built from TRBV15 and TRBJ1-1; the D region possibly corresponds to TRBD1 (5 bases align). This sequence originates from a woman aged 40 to 49 with acute COVID-19. The sample comprised PBMCs or T cells enriched from blood (not recorded which). The CDR3 here reads CATSRQGGTEAFF. The sequenced DNA is TGTGCCACCAGCAGACAGGGAGGAACTGAAGCTTTCTTT.